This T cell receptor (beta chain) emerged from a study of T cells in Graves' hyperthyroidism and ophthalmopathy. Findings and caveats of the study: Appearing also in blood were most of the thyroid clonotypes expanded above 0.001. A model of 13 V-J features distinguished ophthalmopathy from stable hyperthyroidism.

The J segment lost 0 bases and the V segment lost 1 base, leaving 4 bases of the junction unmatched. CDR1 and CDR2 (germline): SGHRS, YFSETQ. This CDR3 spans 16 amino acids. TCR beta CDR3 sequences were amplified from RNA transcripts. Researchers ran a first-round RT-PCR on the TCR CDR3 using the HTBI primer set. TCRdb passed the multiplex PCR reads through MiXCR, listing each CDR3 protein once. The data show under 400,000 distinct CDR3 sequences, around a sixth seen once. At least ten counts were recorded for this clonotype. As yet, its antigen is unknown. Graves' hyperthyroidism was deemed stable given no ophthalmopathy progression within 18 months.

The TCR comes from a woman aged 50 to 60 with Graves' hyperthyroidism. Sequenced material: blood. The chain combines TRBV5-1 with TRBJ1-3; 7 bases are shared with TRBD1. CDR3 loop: CASSLNSGGSGNTIYF. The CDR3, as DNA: TGCGCCAGCAGCTTGAATTCAGGGGGCTCTGGAAACACCATATATTTT.